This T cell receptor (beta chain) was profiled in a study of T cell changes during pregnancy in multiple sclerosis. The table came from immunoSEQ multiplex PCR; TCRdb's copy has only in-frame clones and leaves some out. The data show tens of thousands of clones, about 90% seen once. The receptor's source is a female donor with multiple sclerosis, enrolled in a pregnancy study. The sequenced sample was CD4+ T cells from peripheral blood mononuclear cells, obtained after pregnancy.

CDR3 in amino acids: CASSQDPAGYQHF. In nucleotides, the CDR3 is TGCGCCAGCAGCCAAGACCCAGCGGGATACCAGCATTTT. The J gene is TRBJ1-5, the V gene TRBV4-1, with D uncertain. The germline gives CDR1 MGHRA, CDR2 YSYEKL. Trimming left V 0 bases short and J 12 bases short, with 12 bases between. The CDR3 is 13 amino acids.